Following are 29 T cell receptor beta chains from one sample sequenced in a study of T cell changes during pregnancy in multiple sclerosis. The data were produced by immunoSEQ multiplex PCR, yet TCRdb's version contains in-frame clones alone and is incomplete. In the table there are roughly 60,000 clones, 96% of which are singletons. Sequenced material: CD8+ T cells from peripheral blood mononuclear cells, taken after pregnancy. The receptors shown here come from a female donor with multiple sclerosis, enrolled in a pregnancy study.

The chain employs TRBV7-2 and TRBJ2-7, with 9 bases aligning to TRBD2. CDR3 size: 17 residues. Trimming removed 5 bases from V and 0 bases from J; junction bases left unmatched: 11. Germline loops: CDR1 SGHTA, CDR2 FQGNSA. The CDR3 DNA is TGTGCCAGCAGCACACCGAGGGGAGCGGGGGGCTCCTACGAGCAGTACTTC. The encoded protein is CASSTPRGAGGSYEQYF.

As DNA, the CDR3 is TGTGCCAGTAGTATAGTAAACAGGGCCTCGGGGGAGCAGTACTTC. Translation: CASSIVNRASGEQYF. This chain connects TRBV19 to TRBJ2-7, with D possibly matching TRBD1 (6 bases). CDR3 length: 15 residues. V was pared by 1 base and J by 7 bases, with 17 bases between. The germline gives CDR1 LNHDA, CDR2 SQIVND (reference sequence).

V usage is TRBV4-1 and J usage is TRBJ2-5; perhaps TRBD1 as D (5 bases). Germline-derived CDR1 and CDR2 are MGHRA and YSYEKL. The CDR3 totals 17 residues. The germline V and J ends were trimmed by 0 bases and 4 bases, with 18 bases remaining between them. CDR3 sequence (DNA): TGCGCCAGCAGCCAAGAACCCCCACCGAGCAGGGCAGAGACCCAGTACTTC. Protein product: CASSQEPPPSRAETQYF.

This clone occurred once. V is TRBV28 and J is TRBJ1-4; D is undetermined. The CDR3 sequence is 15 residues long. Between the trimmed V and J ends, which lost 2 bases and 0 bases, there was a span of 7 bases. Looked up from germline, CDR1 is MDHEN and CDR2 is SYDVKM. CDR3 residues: CASSLLGTTNEKLFF. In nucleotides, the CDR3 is TGTGCCAGCAGTTTACTCGGGACAACTAATGAAAAACTGTTTTTT. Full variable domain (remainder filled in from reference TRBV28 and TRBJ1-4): DVKVTQSSRYLVKRTGEKVFLECVQDMDHENMFWYRQDPGLGLRLIYFSYDVKMKEKGDIPEGYSVSREKKERFSLILESASTNQTSMYLCASSLLGTTNEKLFFGSGTQLSVL.

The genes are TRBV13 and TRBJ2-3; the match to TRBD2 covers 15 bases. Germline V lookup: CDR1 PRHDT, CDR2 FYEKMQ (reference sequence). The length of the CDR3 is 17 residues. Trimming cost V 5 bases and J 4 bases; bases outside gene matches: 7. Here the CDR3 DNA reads TGTGCCAGCAGCGTAAGGACTAGCGGGAGGGTCCCAGATACGCAGTATTTT. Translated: CASSVRTSGRVPDTQYF.

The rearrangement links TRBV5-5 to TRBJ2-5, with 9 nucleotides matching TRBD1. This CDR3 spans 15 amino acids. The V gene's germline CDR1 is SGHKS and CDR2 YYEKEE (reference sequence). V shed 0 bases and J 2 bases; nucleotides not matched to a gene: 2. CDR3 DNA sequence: TGTGCCAGCAGCTTGGGGGGGACAGGGCAAGAGACCCAGTACTTC. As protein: CASSLGGTGQETQYF.

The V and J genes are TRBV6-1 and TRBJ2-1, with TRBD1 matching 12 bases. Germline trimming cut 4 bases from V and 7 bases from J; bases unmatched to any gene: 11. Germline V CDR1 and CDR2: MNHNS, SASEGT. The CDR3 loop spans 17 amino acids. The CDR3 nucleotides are TGTGCCAGCAGTGTCGGTCTCCGGGACAGGGGGCAAAATGAGCAGTTCTTC. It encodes CASSVGLRDRGQNEQFF.

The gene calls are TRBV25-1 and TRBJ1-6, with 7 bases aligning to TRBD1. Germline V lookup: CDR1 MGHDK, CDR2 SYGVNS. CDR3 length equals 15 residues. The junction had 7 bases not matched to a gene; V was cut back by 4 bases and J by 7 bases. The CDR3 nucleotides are TGTGCCAGCAGTGTTGCCGGGACAGAAAATTCACCCCTCCACTTT. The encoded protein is CASSVAGTENSPLHF.

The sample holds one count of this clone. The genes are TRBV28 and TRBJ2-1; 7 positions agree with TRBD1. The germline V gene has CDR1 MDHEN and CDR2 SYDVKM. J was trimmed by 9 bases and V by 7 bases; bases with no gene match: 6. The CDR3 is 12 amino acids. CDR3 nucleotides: TGTGCCAGCACTCAGGGGGATGGTGAGCAGTTCTTC. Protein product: CASTQGDGEQFF.

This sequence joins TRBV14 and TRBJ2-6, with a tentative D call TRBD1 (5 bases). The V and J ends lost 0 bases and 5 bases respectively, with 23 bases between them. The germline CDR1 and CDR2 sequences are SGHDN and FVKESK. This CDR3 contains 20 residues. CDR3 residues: CASSQDSMGPGKYWANVLTF. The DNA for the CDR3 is TGTGCCAGCAGCCAAGATAGCATGGGGCCAGGGAAGTACTGGGCCAACGTCCTGACTTTC.

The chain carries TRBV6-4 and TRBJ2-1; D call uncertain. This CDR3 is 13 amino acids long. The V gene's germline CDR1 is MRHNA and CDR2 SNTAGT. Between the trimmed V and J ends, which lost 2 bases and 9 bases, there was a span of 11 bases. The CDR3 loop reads CASSDPISGEQFF. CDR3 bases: TGTGCCAGCAGTGACCCGATCAGTGGTGAGCAGTTCTTC.

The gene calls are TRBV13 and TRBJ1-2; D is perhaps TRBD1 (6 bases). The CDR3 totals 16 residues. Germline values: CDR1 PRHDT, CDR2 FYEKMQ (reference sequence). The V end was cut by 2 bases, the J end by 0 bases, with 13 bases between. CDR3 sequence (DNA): TGTGCCAGCAGCTTAAGAGACACAGGGCCTAACTATGGCTACACCTTC. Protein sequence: CASSLRDTGPNYGYTF.

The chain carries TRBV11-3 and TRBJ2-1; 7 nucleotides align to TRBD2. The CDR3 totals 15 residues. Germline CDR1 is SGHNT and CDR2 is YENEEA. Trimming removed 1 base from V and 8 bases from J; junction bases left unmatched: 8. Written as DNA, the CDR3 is TGTGCCAGCAGCTTAGGGGCGGGAGCGGTCCATGAGCAGTTCTTC. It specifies CASSLGAGAVHEQFF.

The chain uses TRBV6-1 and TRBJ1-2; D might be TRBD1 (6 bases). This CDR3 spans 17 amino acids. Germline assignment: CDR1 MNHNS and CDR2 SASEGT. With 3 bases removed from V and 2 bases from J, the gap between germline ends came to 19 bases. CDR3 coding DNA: TGTGCCAGCAGTGAGCACCCCTGGACAGCCCTGAACTATGGCTACACCTTC. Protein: CASSEHPWTALNYGYTF.

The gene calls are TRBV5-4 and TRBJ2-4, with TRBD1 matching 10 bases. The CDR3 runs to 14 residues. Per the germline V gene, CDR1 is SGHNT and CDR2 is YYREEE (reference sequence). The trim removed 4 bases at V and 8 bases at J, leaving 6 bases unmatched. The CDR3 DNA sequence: TGTGCCAGCAGCCCCGGGACAGGGGCGGACATTCAGTACTTC. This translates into CASSPGTGADIQYF.

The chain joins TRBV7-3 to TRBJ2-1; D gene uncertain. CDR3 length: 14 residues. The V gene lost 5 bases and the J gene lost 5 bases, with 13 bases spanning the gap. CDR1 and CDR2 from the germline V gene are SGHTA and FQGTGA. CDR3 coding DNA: TGTGCCAGCAGCCGGCGATTAGCTGACAATGAGCAGTTCTTC. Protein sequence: CASSRRLADNEQFF.

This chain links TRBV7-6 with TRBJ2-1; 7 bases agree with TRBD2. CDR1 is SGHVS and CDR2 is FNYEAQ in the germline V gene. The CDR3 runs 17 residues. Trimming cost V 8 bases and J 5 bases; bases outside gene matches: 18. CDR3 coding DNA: TGTGCCAGCGCCCCCGCTAGCGGATATGGGGCCCACAATGAGCAGTTCTTC. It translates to CASAPASGYGAHNEQFF. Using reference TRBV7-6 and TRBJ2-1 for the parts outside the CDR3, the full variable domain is GAGVSQSPRYKVTKRGQDVALRCDPISGHVSLYWYRQALGQGPEFLTYFNYEAQQDKSGLPNDRFSAERPEGSISTLTIQRTEQRDSAMYRCASAPASGYGAHNEQFFGPGTRLTVL.

The CDR3 here is CASSETASYEQYF. In DNA, the CDR3 is TGTGCCAGCAGTGAAACAGCTTCCTACGAGCAGTACTTC. The V call is TRBV2, the J call TRBJ2-7; D remains unclear. Trimming shortened V by 2 bases and J by 1 base, and 6 bases separated the two germline ends. The CDR3 is made up of 13 amino acids. CDR1 is SNHLY, CDR2 FYNNEI, per germline. Full variable domain (remainder filled in from reference TRBV2 and TRBJ2-7): EPEVTQTPSHQVTQMGQEVILRCVPISNHLYFYWYRQILGQKVEFLVSFYNNEISEKSEIFDDQFSVERPDGSNFTLKIRSTKLEDSAMYFCASSETASYEQYFGPGTRLTVT.

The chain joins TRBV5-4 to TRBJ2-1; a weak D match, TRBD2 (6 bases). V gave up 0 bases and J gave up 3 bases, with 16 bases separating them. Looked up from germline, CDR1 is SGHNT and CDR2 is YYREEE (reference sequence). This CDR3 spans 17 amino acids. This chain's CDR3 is CASSLDTSPSFYNEQFF. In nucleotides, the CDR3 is TGTGCCAGCAGCTTGGACACTAGCCCCTCCTTCTACAATGAGCAGTTCTTC.

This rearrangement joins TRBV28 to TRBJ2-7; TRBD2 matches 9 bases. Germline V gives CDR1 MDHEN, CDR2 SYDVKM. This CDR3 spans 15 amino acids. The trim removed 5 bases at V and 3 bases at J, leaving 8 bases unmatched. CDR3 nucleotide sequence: TGTGCCAGCAGTGGTCAAGCGGGAGGACGCTACGAGCAGTACTTC. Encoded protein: CASSGQAGGRYEQYF.

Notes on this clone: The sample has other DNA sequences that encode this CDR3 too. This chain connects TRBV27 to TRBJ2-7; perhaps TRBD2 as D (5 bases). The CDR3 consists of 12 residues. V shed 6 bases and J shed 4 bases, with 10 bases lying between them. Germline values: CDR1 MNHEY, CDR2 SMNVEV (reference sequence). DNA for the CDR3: TGTGCCAGCAGCAGCGGAAAATACGAGCAGTACTTC. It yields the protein CASSSGKYEQYF.

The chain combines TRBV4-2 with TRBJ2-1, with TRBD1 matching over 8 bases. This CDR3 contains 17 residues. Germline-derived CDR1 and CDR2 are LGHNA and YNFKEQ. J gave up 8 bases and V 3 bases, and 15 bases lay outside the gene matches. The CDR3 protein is CASSQPGQGLRHDEQFF. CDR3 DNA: TGTGCCAGCAGCCAGCCCGGACAGGGACTCAGGCACGATGAGCAGTTCTTC.

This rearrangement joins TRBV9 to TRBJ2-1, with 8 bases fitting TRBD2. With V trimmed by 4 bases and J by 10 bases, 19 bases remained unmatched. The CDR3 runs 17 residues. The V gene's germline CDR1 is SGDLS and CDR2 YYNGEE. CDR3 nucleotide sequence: TGTGCCAGCAGCCCCACGGGGGGGGACTTCCTAAACTCAGAGCAGTTCTTC. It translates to CASSPTGGDFLNSEQFF.

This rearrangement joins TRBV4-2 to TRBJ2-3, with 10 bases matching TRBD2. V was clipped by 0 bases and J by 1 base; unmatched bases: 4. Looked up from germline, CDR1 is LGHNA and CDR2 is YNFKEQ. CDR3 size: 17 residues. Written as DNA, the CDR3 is TGTGCCAGCAGCCAAGAAGGAGGACTAGCGGGCACAGATACGCAGTATTTT. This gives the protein CASSQEGGLAGTDTQYF.

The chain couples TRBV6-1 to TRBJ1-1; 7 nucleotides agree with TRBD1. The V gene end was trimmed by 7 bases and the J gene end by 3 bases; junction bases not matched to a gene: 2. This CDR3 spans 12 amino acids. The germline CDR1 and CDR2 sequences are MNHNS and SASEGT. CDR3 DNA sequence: TGTGCCAGCAACAGGGGAGACACTGAAGCTTTCTTT. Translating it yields CASNRGDTEAFF.

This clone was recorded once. The CDR3 sequence is CSVDDDGGGEQFF. For the CDR3, the DNA is TGCAGCGTTGACGACGACGGAGGAGGTGAGCAGTTCTTC. This chain joins TRBV29-1 and TRBJ2-1; D might be TRBD2 (5 bases). From germline, CDR1 is SQVTM and CDR2 ANQGSEA. The CDR3 has 13 amino acids. Trimming removed 3 bases from V and 9 bases from J, with 15 bases in between.

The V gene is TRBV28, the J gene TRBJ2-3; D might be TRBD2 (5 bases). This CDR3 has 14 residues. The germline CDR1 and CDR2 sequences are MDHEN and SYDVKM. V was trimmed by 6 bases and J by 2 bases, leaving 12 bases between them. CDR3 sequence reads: CASRPGLHTDTQYF. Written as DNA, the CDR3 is TGTGCCAGCAGGCCCGGACTCCACACAGATACGCAGTATTTT.

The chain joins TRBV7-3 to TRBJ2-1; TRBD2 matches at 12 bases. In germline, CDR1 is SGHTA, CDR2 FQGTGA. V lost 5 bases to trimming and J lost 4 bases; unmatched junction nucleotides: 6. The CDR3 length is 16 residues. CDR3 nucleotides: TGTGCCAGCAGCGCATTCCTAGCGGGAGGGTACAATGAGCAGTTCTTC. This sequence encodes CASSAFLAGGYNEQFF. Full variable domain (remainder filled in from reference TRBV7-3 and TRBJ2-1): GAGVSQTPSNKVTEKGKYVELRCDPISGHTALYWYRQSLGQGPEFLIYFQGTGAADDSGLPNDRFFAVRPEGSVSTLKIQRTERGDSAVYLCASSAFLAGGYNEQFFGPGTRLTVL.

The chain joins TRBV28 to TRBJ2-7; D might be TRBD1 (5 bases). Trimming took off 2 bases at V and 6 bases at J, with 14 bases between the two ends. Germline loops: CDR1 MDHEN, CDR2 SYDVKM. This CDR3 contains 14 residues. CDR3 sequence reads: CASSLKVRVAEQYF. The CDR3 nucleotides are TGTGCCAGCAGTTTAAAGGTCAGGGTGGCCGAGCAGTACTTC.